What follows describes a single T cell receptor (beta chain). Its antigen is still unknown. The sample belongs to a study of CD8 T cells in Susac syndrome. Study overall: Patients with Susac syndrome had blood drawn and were at that point therapy-naive, on corticosteroids, or on intravenous immunoglobulin alone.

Random hexamers were used to reverse transcribe about 0.45 to 1 ug of RNA. The method of amplification for TCR beta CDR3 was immunoSEQ multiplex PCR, covering 54 Vbeta and 13 Jbeta. TCRdb reprocessed the immunoSEQ multiplex PCR reads with MiXCR, giving one entry per CDR3 protein. The sample has just under 95,000 distinct CDR3 sequences; roughly 94% are singletons. Study-wide results and limits: It was acknowledged by the study that relatively few individuals were included in its TCR sequencing and HLA analysis.

CDR3 length: 15 residues. Per germline, CDR1 MNHEY and CDR2 SMNVEV (reference sequence). V was shortened by 2 bases and J by 1 base, with 11 bases between the two germline ends. TCR beta was sequenced from blood CD8+ and CD4+ T cells. The TCR sequence derives from a human donor with Susac syndrome. The specimen was CD4+ T cells from PBMCs. This chain joins TRBV27 and TRBJ1-1; tentative D call: TRBD1 (6 bases). The DNA of the CDR3 is TGTGCCAGCAGTTTAATGGGGGGCGGGAACACTGAAGCTTTCTTT. As protein: CASSLMGGGNTEAFF.